This T cell receptor beta chain was obtained from a study of T-cell memory formation after mild COVID-19. About the study: Across donors, TCR clusters were largely donor specific. General study points: Among contracting clones, CD4+ were mainly CM/EM and CD8+ enriched in EMRA. A subset of responding clones appeared in pre-infection memory, suggesting cross-reactive memory joined. Day 15 to 85 contracting clones showed balanced CD4/CD8; day 15 to 37 expanders favored CD4+.

TCRdb fed the 5' RACE reads into MiXCR, producing one record per CDR3 protein. The table has some 250,000 distinct CDR3 sequences, approximately 18% seen once. The CDR3 consists of 15 residues. Germline CDR1 MRHNA, CDR2 SNTAGT. V shed 2 bases and J 4 bases; nucleotides not matched to a gene: 3. For this clonotype: Antigen unknown.

Sequenced sample: PBMCs or a T cell subset sorted from them (not recorded which). This sequence originates from a man younger than 30 who had mild COVID-19 (a few samples of this study predate the infection). Cell type and time point are not known. The gene calls are TRBV6-4 and TRBJ2-3; 10 bases agree with TRBD1. The CDR3 DNA reads as TGTGCCAGCAGTGACGGAGGGACAGGGGCAGATACGCAGTATTTT. It is translated as CASSDGGTGADTQYF.